A single sample is the source of the 20 T cell receptor beta chains below, sequenced in a study of cytomegalovirus exposure and HLA in healthy donors. Sequenced by immunoSEQ multiplex PCR; TCRdb stores in-frame clones only, minus some. The table records fewer than 300,000 clones, 85% to 90% of them present only once. Sequencing used PBMCs. The source is a woman between 18 and 29 years old in good health and CMV-seronegative.

The chain couples TRBV30 to TRBJ2-7, with TRBD2 identical over 8 bases. CDR1 is GTSNPN and CDR2 is SVGIG in the germline V gene (reference sequence). Trimming removed 4 bases from V and 4 bases from J; junction bases left unmatched: 6. The CDR3 contains 13 residues. Written as DNA, the CDR3 is TGTGCCTGGACGGCGGGGGGCCTTTACGAGCAGTACTTC. As protein: CAWTAGGLYEQYF.

Notes on this clone: Distinct nucleotide sequences in the sample also encode this CDR3. The chain joins TRBV4-3 to TRBJ2-7; D is unresolved. CDR3 length: 13 amino acids. With 0 bases removed from V and 4 bases from J, the gap between germline ends came to 7 bases. Germline-derived CDR1 and CDR2 are LGHNA and YSLEER. The DNA of the CDR3 is TGCGCCAGCAGCCAAGATTTGGCATACGAGCAGTACTTC. It codes for CASSQDLAYEQYF.

V gene TRBV28 combines with J gene TRBJ1-2; 10 nucleotides align to TRBD1. Germline V gene data show CDR1 as MDHEN and CDR2 as SYDVKM. With 6 bases clipped from V and 3 bases from J, the junction kept 7 bases outside the gene matches. The CDR3 runs 15 residues. The CDR3 coding sequence is TGTGCCAGCAGGGACGGACAGGGGGTTCACTATGGCTACACCTTC. Translated: CASRDGQGVHYGYTF.

CDR3 DNA sequence: TGTGCCAGCAGCTCCGCCGGGACTAGCGTATCCTACGAGCAGTACTTC. Translated: CASSSAGTSVSYEQYF. This rearrangement joins TRBV7-9 to TRBJ2-7, with 10 bases lining up with TRBD2. J gave up 1 base and V 4 bases, and 7 bases lay outside the gene matches. Germline V gene lookup returns CDR1 SEHNR and CDR2 FQNEAQ (reference sequence). The CDR3 extends over 16 amino acids. Drawing the rest from reference TRBV7-9 and TRBJ2-7, the complete variable domain is DTGVSQNPRHKITKRGQNVTFRCDPISEHNRLYWYRQTLGQGPEFLTYFQNEAQLEKSRLLSDRFSAERPKGSFSTLEIQRTEQGDSAMYLCASSSAGTSVSYEQYFGPGTRLTVT.

This chain connects TRBV12-5 to TRBJ2-3; TRBD2 aligns across 7 bases. The CDR3 contains 16 residues. Trimming at V came to 6 bases and at J to 6 bases, leaving 15 bases not matched to a gene. CDR1 and CDR2 from the germline V gene are LGHNT and FRNRAP. The CDR3 DNA is TGTGCTAGTGGCCCCGCTAGTAGCGGGTGGTGGGATACGCAGTATTTT. This sequence encodes CASGPASSGWWDTQYF.

The genes are TRBV6-1 and TRBJ1-6; 10 nucleotides agree with TRBD1. The length of the CDR3 is 18 residues. The J segment lost 8 bases and the V segment lost 4 bases, leaving 14 bases of the junction unmatched. Per germline, CDR1 MNHNS and CDR2 SASEGT. The CDR3 nucleotides are TGTGCCAGCAGTGTACGGCGACAGGGGGCTCATTTGGATTCACCCCTCCACTTT. Residues: CASSVRRQGAHLDSPLHF.

This sequence joins TRBV18 and TRBJ1-6; TRBD1 agrees at 8 bases. After removal of 3 bases from V and 8 bases from J, the junction contained 15 bases not matched to a gene. CDR1 is KGHSH and CDR2 is LQKENI in the germline V gene. The length of the CDR3 is 18 residues. CDR3 amino acids: CASSPRSIQGARDSPLHF. The CDR3 nucleotides read TGTGCCAGCTCACCCCGATCCATCCAGGGGGCTCGGGATTCACCCCTCCACTTT.

The CDR3 loop reads CASSDPSGVAQETQYF. The CDR3 DNA is TGTGCCAGCAGTGACCCTAGCGGGGTCGCCCAAGAGACCCAGTACTTC. The rearrangement uses TRBV2 and TRBJ2-5; 9 bases are a match to TRBD2. CDR3 length: 16 residues. CDR1 is SNHLY, CDR2 FYNNEI, per germline. Trimming took 3 bases from V and 1 from J; bases not matched to a gene: 6.

CDR3 nucleotides: TGTGCCAGCAGTTTCGACCGGACAGTCCAAGAGACCCAGTACTTC. Translating gives CASSFDRTVQETQYF. The rearrangement links TRBV28 to TRBJ2-5; the D gene is possibly TRBD1 (6 bases). V gave up 3 bases and J gave up 1 base, with 12 bases separating them. This CDR3 is 15 amino acids long. Germline V CDR1 and CDR2: MDHEN, SYDVKM. The whole variable domain, remainder taken from reference TRBV28 and TRBJ2-5, is DVKVTQSSRYLVKRTGEKVFLECVQDMDHENMFWYRQDPGLGLRLIYFSYDVKMKEKGDIPEGYSVSREKKERFSLILESASTNQTSMYLCASSFDRTVQETQYFGPGTRLLVL.

The chain links TRBV4-1 to TRBJ2-1; D possibly corresponds to TRBD1 (5 bases). With 3 bases removed from V and 6 bases from J, the gap between germline ends came to 12 bases. The germline V gene encodes CDR1 MGHRA and CDR2 YSYEKL. This CDR3 is built from 14 residues. CDR3 in amino acids: CASSHQQVFNEQFF. The CDR3 DNA reads TGCGCCAGCAGCCACCAACAGGTTTTCAATGAGCAGTTCTTC.

This clone was picked up a small number of times. The chain employs TRBV7-2 and TRBJ2-7; possible D gene TRBD2, 6 bases. V was clipped by 6 bases and J by 3 bases, with 18 bases between them. The CDR3 runs 15 residues. Germline lookup yields CDR1 SGHTA and CDR2 FQGNSA. CDR3 in amino acids: CASSVGGEWDYEQYF. The CDR3, as DNA: TGTGCCAGCAGTGTCGGGGGAGAGTGGGACTACGAGCAGTACTTC.

The V call is TRBV7-2, the J call TRBJ1-2, with D uncertain. V was pared by 1 base and J by 6 bases, with 15 bases between. CDR1 and CDR2 (germline): SGHTA, FQGNSA. The CDR3 totals 15 residues. The CDR3 protein is CASSLVSGRRDGYTF. CDR3 sequence (DNA): TGTGCCAGCAGCTTAGTTTCGGGCAGGAGGGATGGCTACACCTTC.

The V gene is TRBV7-3, the J gene TRBJ1-1; no definite D call. The V gene's germline CDR1 is SGHTA and CDR2 FQGTGA. The length of the CDR3 is 13 residues. The V end was cut by 5 bases, the J end by 4 bases, with 11 bases between. As DNA, the CDR3 is TGTGCCAGCAGCCTTCATTTTAGCACTGAAGCTTTCTTT. Translation: CASSLHFSTEAFF.

The V and J genes are TRBV7-3 and TRBJ1-1, with D possibly being TRBD1 (5 bases). V gave up 5 bases and J gave up 3 bases, with 19 bases separating them. Looked up from germline, CDR1 is SGHTA and CDR2 is FQGTGA. The CDR3 extends over 16 amino acids. The CDR3 DNA is TGTGCCAGCAGCACCAAACCCGCGGCAGGGTACACTGAAGCTTTCTTT. This translates into CASSTKPAAGYTEAFF.

V is TRBV23-1 and J is TRBJ2-1; 8 nucleotides line up with TRBD2. TRBV23-1 has ORF status, its function being uncertain. The CDR3 sequence is 15 residues long. J gave up 0 bases and V 8 bases, and 6 bases lay outside the gene matches. The CDR3 protein is CASETSGSSYNEQFF. The CDR3 DNA reads TGCGCCAGCGAAACGAGCGGGAGCTCCTACAATGAGCAGTTCTTC.

V gene TRBV5-4 combines with J gene TRBJ1-5; a possible D gene is TRBD1 (5 bases). Trimming took 4 bases from V and 3 from J, leaving 11 bases between them. The CDR3 extends over 14 amino acids. The V gene's germline CDR1 is SGHNT and CDR2 YYREEE (reference sequence). The CDR3 DNA reads TGTGCCAGCAGCCGCCAGGGAAACAATCAGCCCCAGCATTTT. Its translation is CASSRQGNNQPQHF.

This chain uses TRBV28 with TRBJ2-1, with 8 bases aligning to TRBD1. Germline V gene lookup returns CDR1 MDHEN and CDR2 SYDVKM. The CDR3 length is 14 residues. J gave up 7 bases and V 5 bases, and 7 bases lay outside the gene matches. The CDR3 is CASSPDRARNEQFF. CDR3 sequence (DNA): TGTGCCAGCAGTCCGGACAGGGCGAGGAATGAGCAGTTCTTC.

As DNA, the CDR3 is TGTGCCAGCAGCCAAGACGGGACTAGCGGGCGCACAGATACGCAGTATTTT. As protein: CASSQDGTSGRTDTQYF. The chain uses TRBV4-2 and TRBJ2-3, with 12 bases fitting TRBD2. Trimming took 0 bases from V and 1 from J; bases not matched to a gene: 2. CDR3 length: 17 amino acids. Germline loops: CDR1 LGHNA, CDR2 YNFKEQ.

V gene TRBV4-2 combines with J gene TRBJ2-3, with TRBD2 matching over 7 bases. V shed 4 bases and J 4 bases; nucleotides not matched to a gene: 14. The CDR3 consists of 17 residues. Germline assignment: CDR1 LGHNA and CDR2 YNFKEQ. In DNA, the CDR3 is TGTGCCAGCAGCCCATTAACTGGCGGGAGTTATGCAGATACGCAGTATTTT. Its translation: CASSPLTGGSYADTQYF.

V and J are TRBV5-6 and TRBJ2-7; a weak D match, TRBD2 (5 bases). This CDR3 region has 12 residues. The germline gives CDR1 SGHDT, CDR2 YYEEEE. V was pared by 4 bases and J by 7 bases, with 12 bases between. CDR3 amino acids: CASSPNRREQYF. The CDR3 coding sequence is TGTGCCAGCAGCCCCAACCGGAGGGAGCAGTACTTC.